Listed below are T cell receptor beta chains from one sample, sequenced in a study of blood T cell repertoires in COVID-19. Produced via immunoSEQ multiplex PCR; TCRdb's table is partial and in-frame only. The table lists about 190,000 clones, around 85% of them singletons. The sample comprised peripheral blood. The receptor source for this set is a man in his fifties who had recovered from COVID-19. Each CDR3 is given with its conserved first and last residue. Each record gives: V gene, D gene, clone size, J gene, CDR3 DNA, CDR3 protein. D genes are given only for firm matches. For some rows the clone size is stated as once, few or many, or as a class when expanded; others skip it.

V gene: TRBV15
D gene: TRBD2
clone size: NA
J gene: TRBJ2-2
CDR3 DNA: TGTGCCACCAGCAGAGCCGGGCGGGAGGGCTCGTCCGGGGAGCTGTTTTTT
CDR3 protein: CATSRAGREGSSGELFF

V gene: TRBV5-1
D gene: TRBD2
clone size: NA
J gene: TRBJ2-1
CDR3 DNA: TGCGCCAGCAGCCTGACTAGCGGGAATGAGCAGTTCTTC
CDR3 protein: CASSLTSGNEQFF

V gene: TRBV24-1
D gene: NA
clone size: NA
J gene: TRBJ1-6
CDR3 DNA: TGTGCCAAAATCAGCGGGGCCCGCAATAATTCACCCCTCCACTTT
CDR3 protein: CAKISGARNNSPLHF

V gene: TRBV12-5
D gene: TRBD2
clone size: NA
J gene: TRBJ2-4
CDR3 DNA: TGTGCTAGTGGTTTGGTACTAGAGGGACTAGGGCAGAACATTCAGTACTTC
CDR3 protein: CASGLVLEGLGQNIQYF

V gene: TRBV12-3/TRBV12-4
D gene: NA
clone size: once
J gene: TRBJ2-2
CDR3 DNA: TGTGCCAGCAGCCCAGAGAGGAGAGGGGAGCTGTTTTTT
CDR3 protein: CASSPERRGELFF

V gene: TRBV30
D gene: NA
clone size: NA
J gene: TRBJ2-7
CDR3 DNA: TGTGCCTGGAGGGTACAGGGTTCCTACGAGCAGTACTTC
CDR3 protein: CAWRVQGSYEQYF

V gene: TRBV10-3
D gene: TRBD2
clone size: NA
J gene: TRBJ2-7
CDR3 DNA: TGTGCCACCGCTAGCGGAGGGGTTATCTACGAGCAGTACTTC
CDR3 protein: CATASGGVIYEQYF

V gene: TRBV18
D gene: TRBD1
clone size: NA
J gene: TRBJ1-1
CDR3 DNA: TGTGCCAGCTCACTTGGGGACAGAGAGAACACTGAAGCTTTCTTT
CDR3 protein: CASSLGDRENTEAFF

V gene: TRBV2
D gene: NA
clone size: NA
J gene: TRBJ2-7
CDR3 DNA: TGTGCCAGCAGTGAGGGCAGGGGGGACGAGCAGTACTTC
CDR3 protein: CASSEGRGDEQYF

V gene: TRBV11-2
D gene: NA
clone size: NA
J gene: TRBJ2-1
CDR3 DNA: TGTGCCAGCAGCCCGACAGGCCGCTCCTACAATGAGCAGTTCTTC
CDR3 protein: CASSPTGRSYNEQFF

V gene: TRBV14
D gene: NA
clone size: NA
J gene: TRBJ2-5
CDR3 DNA: TGTGCCAGCAGCCAAGTATCCCAGACCCAGTACTTC
CDR3 protein: CASSQVSQTQYF

V gene: TRBV11-2
D gene: NA
clone size: NA
J gene: TRBJ2-2
CDR3 DNA: TGTGCCAGCGAAACGGTAGCGAACACCGGGGAGCTGTTTTTT
CDR3 protein: CASETVANTGELFF

V gene: TRBV28
D gene: TRBD1
clone size: NA
J gene: TRBJ2-1
CDR3 DNA: TGTGCCACCTACGGGACAGGGTCGTACAATGAGCAGTTCTTC
CDR3 protein: CATYGTGSYNEQFF

V gene: TRBV7-7
D gene: NA
clone size: NA
J gene: TRBJ2-2
CDR3 DNA: TGTGCCAGCAGCTTACAGATGGCCGGGGAGCTGTTTTTT
CDR3 protein: CASSLQMAGELFF

V gene: TRBV30
D gene: TRBD1
clone size: once
J gene: TRBJ2-6
CDR3 DNA: TGTGCCTGGGGGAAGGACAGGGGTGGAACTGGGGCCAACGTCCTGACTTTC
CDR3 protein: CAWGKDRGGTGANVLTF

V gene: TRBV19
D gene: TRBD1
clone size: NA
J gene: TRBJ1-1
CDR3 DNA: TGTGCCAGTTACGGAACAGGGGGGACTGAAGCTTTCTTT
CDR3 protein: CASYGTGGTEAFF

V gene: TRBV4-2
D gene: TRBD1
clone size: NA
J gene: TRBJ1-5
CDR3 DNA: TGTGCCAGCAGCCGAGGACAGGCTAATCAGCCCCAGCATTTT
CDR3 protein: CASSRGQANQPQHF

V gene: TRBV5-1
D gene: NA
clone size: NA
J gene: TRBJ2-1
CDR3 DNA: TGCGCCAGCAGCTTGGGACTAGTAAACAATGAGCAGTTCTTC
CDR3 protein: CASSLGLVNNEQFF

V gene: TRBV28
D gene: NA
clone size: NA
J gene: TRBJ1-2
CDR3 DNA: TGTGCCAGCAGGCTACCCGGGGAGGGGACCGATGGCTACACCTTC
CDR3 protein: CASRLPGEGTDGYTF

V gene: TRBV7-3
D gene: NA
clone size: NA
J gene: TRBJ2-7
CDR3 DNA: TGTGCCAGCAGCCTCGGGACTTTTGGGCAGGAATGGTACTTC
CDR3 protein: CASSLGTFGQEWYF

V gene: TRBV19
D gene: TRBD1
clone size: NA
J gene: TRBJ2-2
CDR3 DNA: TGTGCCTCGCAGGGGGACGGGGCCACCGGGGAGCTGTTTTTT
CDR3 protein: CASQGDGATGELFF

V gene: TRBV6-5
D gene: TRBD1
clone size: NA
J gene: TRBJ2-7
CDR3 DNA: TGTGCCAGCAGTTACAGCGGGACAGGGGTCTACGAGCAGTACTTC
CDR3 protein: CASSYSGTGVYEQYF

V gene: TRBV11-2
D gene: TRBD1
clone size: NA
J gene: TRBJ2-5
CDR3 DNA: TGTGCCAGCAGCTCCTGGACAGGGCCGAAAGAGACCCAGTACTTC
CDR3 protein: CASSSWTGPKETQYF

V gene: TRBV19
D gene: TRBD1
clone size: few
J gene: TRBJ1-2
CDR3 DNA: TGTGCCAGTAGTATGAGTCGGACAGGGACCTATGGCTACACCTTC
CDR3 protein: CASSMSRTGTYGYTF

V gene: TRBV2
D gene: NA
clone size: NA
J gene: TRBJ1-1
CDR3 DNA: TGTGCCAGCAGTGATCGAGTAGACACTGAAGCTTTCTTT
CDR3 protein: CASSDRVDTEAFF

V gene: TRBV29-1
D gene: NA
clone size: NA
J gene: TRBJ2-2
CDR3 DNA: TGCAGCGTTGCAGGATTCATGAACACCGGGGAGCTGTTTTTT
CDR3 protein: CSVAGFMNTGELFF

V gene: TRBV30
D gene: TRBD2
clone size: NA
J gene: TRBJ2-4
CDR3 DNA: TGTGCCTGGAAAGAGACTAGCGGGAGAAACATTCAGTACTTC
CDR3 protein: CAWKETSGRNIQYF

V gene: TRBV3-1/TRBV3-2
D gene: NA
clone size: NA
J gene: TRBJ1-4
CDR3 DNA: TGTGCCAGCAGCCAAGGCCGGGGTGGGAGGGTTGGTGAAAAACTGTTTTTT
CDR3 protein: CASSQGRGGRVGEKLFF

V gene: TRBV27
D gene: NA
clone size: NA
J gene: TRBJ1-1
CDR3 DNA: TGTGCCAGCAGTCCCGGACTGGCTCGCGAAGCTTTCTTT
CDR3 protein: CASSPGLAREAFF

V gene: TRBV7-6
D gene: NA
clone size: NA
J gene: TRBJ1-1
CDR3 DNA: TGTGCCAGCAGCTTAGTCTGGGGGCTGGACACTGAAGCTTTCTTT
CDR3 protein: CASSLVWGLDTEAFF

V gene: TRBV24-1
D gene: TRBD2
clone size: NA
J gene: TRBJ2-5
CDR3 DNA: TGTGCCACCAGTGCTAGCGGGCAAGAGACCCAGTACTTC
CDR3 protein: CATSASGQETQYF

V gene: TRBV28
D gene: TRBD1
clone size: NA
J gene: TRBJ1-1
CDR3 DNA: TGTGCCAGCAGACTATCAGGCGACAGGGCGGTAGGGGCTTTCTTT
CDR3 protein: CASRLSGDRAVGAFF

V gene: TRBV18
D gene: NA
clone size: NA
J gene: TRBJ2-5
CDR3 DNA: TGTGCCAGCTCACTACTTAGCGGGACAGCGTACCAAGAGACCCAGTACTTC
CDR3 protein: CASSLLSGTAYQETQYF

V gene: TRBV5-1
D gene: TRBD2
clone size: NA
J gene: TRBJ2-7
CDR3 DNA: TGCGCCAGCAGCCCACTCACTAGCGGAGGGGACGAGCAGTACTTC
CDR3 protein: CASSPLTSGGDEQYF

V gene: TRBV2
D gene: TRBD2
clone size: NA
J gene: TRBJ2-7
CDR3 DNA: TGTGCCAGCAGTGCGGCTAGCGGCGCCTACGAGCAGTACTTC
CDR3 protein: CASSAASGAYEQYF

V gene: TRBV28
D gene: NA
clone size: NA
J gene: TRBJ2-5
CDR3 DNA: TGTGCCACATCCTCGATGGGGAGCTTCCAAGAGACCCAGTACTTC
CDR3 protein: CATSSMGSFQETQYF

V gene: TRBV6-5
D gene: TRBD2
clone size: NA
J gene: TRBJ2-1
CDR3 DNA: TGTGCCAGCAGACTAGCGGGAGTTTCGAACAATGAGCAGTTCTTC
CDR3 protein: CASRLAGVSNNEQFF

V gene: TRBV4-3
D gene: NA
clone size: NA
J gene: TRBJ2-2
CDR3 DNA: TGCGCCAGCAGCCAAGCTTCCAGGGCCGGGGAGCTGTTTTTT
CDR3 protein: CASSQASRAGELFF

V gene: TRBV5-5
D gene: TRBD2
clone size: NA
J gene: TRBJ2-7
CDR3 DNA: TGTGCCAGCAGCTTTGGGACTAGCGGCTACGAGCAGTACTTC
CDR3 protein: CASSFGTSGYEQYF

V gene: TRBV27
D gene: NA
clone size: few
J gene: TRBJ2-2
CDR3 DNA: TGTGCCAGCAGTTGGAGGGCCCTCGGGGAGCTGTTTTTT
CDR3 protein: CASSWRALGELFF

V gene: TRBV7-9
D gene: NA
clone size: NA
J gene: TRBJ1-2
CDR3 DNA: TGTGCCAGCAGCTTAGTCAGCCAGGATGGCTACACCTTC
CDR3 protein: CASSLVSQDGYTF

V gene: TRBV18
D gene: NA
clone size: NA
J gene: TRBJ1-5
CDR3 DNA: TGTGCCAGCTCGGGCAGCAATCAGCCCCAGCATTTT
CDR3 protein: CASSGSNQPQHF

V gene: TRBV25-1
D gene: TRBD1
clone size: NA
J gene: TRBJ1-4
CDR3 DNA: TGTGCCAGCAGTACCACAACAGGGGCAACTAATGAAAAACTGTTTTTT
CDR3 protein: CASSTTTGATNEKLFF

V gene: TRBV23-1
D gene: TRBD2
clone size: NA
J gene: TRBJ2-5
CDR3 DNA: TGCGCCAGCATCCGAGGACTAGCGGGATTAGGGGGGACGGAGACCCAGTACTTC
CDR3 protein: CASIRGLAGLGGTETQYF

V gene: TRBV5-1
D gene: TRBD2
clone size: NA
J gene: TRBJ2-7
CDR3 DNA: TGCGCCAGCAGCTTACGGGAGGGGTGGGAGCAGTACTTC
CDR3 protein: CASSLREGWEQYF

V gene: TRBV4-1
D gene: NA
clone size: many
J gene: TRBJ1-1
CDR3 DNA: TGCGCCAGCAGCCAACGGGTGGGCACTGAAGCTTTCTTT
CDR3 protein: CASSQRVGTEAFF

V gene: TRBV5-1
D gene: NA
clone size: NA
J gene: TRBJ1-1
CDR3 DNA: TGCACCAGCAGCGCAGAGTCTTGGGGCGGCACTGAAGCTTTCTTT
CDR3 protein: CTSSAESWGGTEAFF

V gene: TRBV28
D gene: TRBD1
clone size: NA
J gene: TRBJ1-3
CDR3 DNA: TGTGCCATACTTGCCGGGACAGAGGACACCATATATTTT
CDR3 protein: CAILAGTEDTIYF

V gene: TRBV18
D gene: NA
clone size: NA
J gene: TRBJ1-3
CDR3 DNA: TGTGCCAGCTCACCACTGCAGCAGAGGTCCGGAAACACCATATATTTT
CDR3 protein: CASSPLQQRSGNTIYF

V gene: TRBV7-9
D gene: NA
clone size: NA
J gene: TRBJ1-4
CDR3 DNA: TGTGCCAGCAGCTCCCCCAACCAGGACCCTAGCGAAAAACTGTTTTTT
CDR3 protein: CASSSPNQDPSEKLFF

V gene: TRBV6-5
D gene: TRBD1
clone size: NA
J gene: TRBJ2-3
CDR3 DNA: TGTGCCAGCACCAACAGGGGGATGTCCACAGATACGCAGTATTTT
CDR3 protein: CASTNRGMSTDTQYF

V gene: TRBV5-1
D gene: NA
clone size: NA
J gene: TRBJ2-5
CDR3 DNA: TGCGCCAGCCGAAGTGGGGGGGGCGAGGAGACCCAGTACTTC
CDR3 protein: CASRSGGGEETQYF